Included here is one T cell receptor beta chain sequence, with context. The sample is drawn from a study of blood T cell repertoires in COVID-19. Study context: Researchers got acute and convalescent COVID-19 samples from the United States, Italy and Spain.

Germline V gives CDR1 SGHAT, CDR2 FQNNGV. The CDR3 contains 18 residues. Unmatched junction bases numbered 9, after V lost 2 bases and J lost 4 bases. Only in-frame clones appear in the TCRdb table, and some are missing; sequencing was by immunoSEQ multiplex PCR. The data hold around 95,000 clones, with about 90% observed a single time. The chain is built from TRBV11-2 and TRBJ1-6, with 9 bases identical to TRBD1. The material sequenced was peripheral blood. This TCR derives from a young man in a cohort sampled during active COVID-19. The CDR3 nucleotides are TGTGCCAGCAGCTTATCACAACAGGGGGCCCCTTATAATTCACCCCTCCACTTT. Amino acids: CASSLSQQGAPYNSPLHF.